The TCR beta chain under discussion was sequenced for a study of T cell responses to AZD1222 COVID-19 vaccine. General study results and limits: Repertoires were obtained solely post-peak T cell response. The reported proportion of spike-specific TCRs targeting unmutated variant regions was nearly half. Donors, mostly white British, included more females; clonal diversity was possibly underestimated.

The table came from immunoSEQ multiplex PCR; TCRdb's copy has only in-frame clones and leaves some out. Here the sample spans about 73,000 clones, 80% being singletons. This clone came up a few times. Its antigen is as yet unknown. The CDR3 has 11 amino acids. V dropped 5 bases and J dropped 7 bases, with 9 bases sitting between them. Germline V gene data show CDR1 as MDHEN and CDR2 as SYDVKM. The receptor was isolated from an adult who received the AZD1222 COVID-19 vaccine. The V and J genes are TRBV28 and TRBJ2-7, with D unclear. The sample consisted of peripheral blood, taken 28 days after the second AZD1222 dose. CDR3 residues: CASSSPTEQYF. Written as DNA, the CDR3 is TGTGCCAGCAGTAGCCCTACGGAGCAGTACTTC.